This T cell receptor (beta chain) emerged from a study of T cell repertoires in cytomegalovirus infection. Study findings and constraints: Cumulative public TCR beta family frequency identified carriers of CMV plus the relevant HLA. CMV-specific TCR beta clonotypes restricted by HLA-C dominated the ex vivo response.

TCRdb fed the reads into MiXCR, producing one record per CDR3 protein. The sample records about 530,000 distinct CDR3 sequences, roughly 29% being singletons. This clonotype showed up just a few times. Antigen: not known. This CDR3 has 22 residues. The germline V gene encodes CDR1 SEHNR and CDR2 FQNEAQ (reference sequence). The junction had 22 bases not matched to a gene; V was cut back by 5 bases and J by 1 base. Source material: PBMCs. The source of this sequence is a human donor in good health (CMV status not recorded). Some clones in this sample may be carry-over from other donors' samples. The chain is built from TRBV7-9 and TRBJ2-1; 11 nucleotides align to TRBD2. CDR3 region: CASSPRVTSGMIHQASYNEQFF. Written as DNA, the CDR3 is TGTGCCAGCAGCCCTCGGGTGACTAGCGGGATGATCCACCAAGCATCCTACAATGAGCAGTTCTTC. Full variable domain (rest looked up from reference TRBV7-9 and TRBJ2-1): DTGVSQNPRHKITKRGQNVTFRCDPISEHNRLYWYRQTLGQGPEFLTYFQNEAQLEKSRLLSDRFSAERPKGSFSTLEIQRTEQGDSAMYLCASSPRVTSGMIHQASYNEQFFGPGTRLTVL.